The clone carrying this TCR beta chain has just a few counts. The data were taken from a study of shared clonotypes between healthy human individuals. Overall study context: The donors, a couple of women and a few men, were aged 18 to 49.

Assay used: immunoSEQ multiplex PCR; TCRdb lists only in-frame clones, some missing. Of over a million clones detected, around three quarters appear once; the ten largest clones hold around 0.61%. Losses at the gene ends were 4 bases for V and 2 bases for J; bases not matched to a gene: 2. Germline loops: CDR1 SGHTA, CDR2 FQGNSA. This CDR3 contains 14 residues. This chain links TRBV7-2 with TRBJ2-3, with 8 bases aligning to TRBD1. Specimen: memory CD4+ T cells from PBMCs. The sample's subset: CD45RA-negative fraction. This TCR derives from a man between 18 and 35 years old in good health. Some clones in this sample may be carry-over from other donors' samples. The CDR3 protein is CASSWDRSTDTQYF. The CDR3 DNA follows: TGTGCCAGCAGCTGGGACAGGTCCACAGATACGCAGTATTTT.